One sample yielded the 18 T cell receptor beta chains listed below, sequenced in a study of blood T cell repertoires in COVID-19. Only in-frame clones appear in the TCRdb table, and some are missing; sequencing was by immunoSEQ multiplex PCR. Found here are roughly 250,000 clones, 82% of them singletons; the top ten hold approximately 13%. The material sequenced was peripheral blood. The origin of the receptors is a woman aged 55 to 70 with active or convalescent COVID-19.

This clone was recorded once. CDR3 loop: CASSKGGDRGEAQFF. The CDR3 DNA sequence: TGTGCCAGCAGCAAAGGCGGGGACAGGGGAGAAGCACAGTTCTTC. The chain joins TRBV21-1 to TRBJ2-1; no check of the table's D call, TRBD1, against the DNA was made. TRBV21-1 is reported as a pseudogene. CDR3 length: 15 residues.

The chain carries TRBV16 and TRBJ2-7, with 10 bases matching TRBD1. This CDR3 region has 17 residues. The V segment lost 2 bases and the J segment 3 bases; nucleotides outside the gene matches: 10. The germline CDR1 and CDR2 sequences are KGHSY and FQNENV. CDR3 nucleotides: TGTGCCAGCAGCCAAGGACAGGGGGTCCGCCCGGGCTACGAGCAGTACTTC. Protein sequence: CASSQGQGVRPGYEQYF.

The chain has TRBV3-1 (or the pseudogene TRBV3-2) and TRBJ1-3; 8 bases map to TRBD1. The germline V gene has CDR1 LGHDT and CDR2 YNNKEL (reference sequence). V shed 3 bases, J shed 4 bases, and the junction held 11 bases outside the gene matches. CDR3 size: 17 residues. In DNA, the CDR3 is TGTGCCAGCAGCCACAGGGCAGGGGGCCCAGTAGGAAACACCATATATTTT. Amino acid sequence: CASSHRAGGPVGNTIYF.

The CDR3 here is CASTSSVYRSPTF. The CDR3 region has the DNA TGTGCCAGCACCTCCTCCGTGTACCGCAGTCCCACCTTC. This chain connects TRBV12-3 or TRBV12-4 to TRBJ1-2; no reliable D call. This CDR3 is built from 13 residues. V was clipped by 7 bases and J by 13 bases, with 22 bases between them.

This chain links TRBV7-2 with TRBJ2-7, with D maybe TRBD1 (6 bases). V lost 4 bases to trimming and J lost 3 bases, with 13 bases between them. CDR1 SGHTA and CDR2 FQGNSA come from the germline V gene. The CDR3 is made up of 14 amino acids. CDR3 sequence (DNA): TGTGCCAGCAGCTCCGGACAGAACTTCTACGAGCAGTACTTC. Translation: CASSSGQNFYEQYF. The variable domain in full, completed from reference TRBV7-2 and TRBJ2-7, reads GAGVSQSPSNKVTEKGKDVELRCDPISGHTALYWYRQSLGQGLEFLIYFQGNSAPDKSGLPSDRFSAERTGGSVSTLTIQRTQQEDSAVYLCASSSGQNFYEQYFGPGTRLTVT.

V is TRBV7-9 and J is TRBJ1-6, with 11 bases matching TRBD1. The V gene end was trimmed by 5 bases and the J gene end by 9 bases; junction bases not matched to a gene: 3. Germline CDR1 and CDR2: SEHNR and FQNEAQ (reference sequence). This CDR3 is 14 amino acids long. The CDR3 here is CASSTGTGGSPLHF. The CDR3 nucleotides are TGTGCCAGCAGCACCGGGACAGGGGGTTCACCCCTCCACTTT.

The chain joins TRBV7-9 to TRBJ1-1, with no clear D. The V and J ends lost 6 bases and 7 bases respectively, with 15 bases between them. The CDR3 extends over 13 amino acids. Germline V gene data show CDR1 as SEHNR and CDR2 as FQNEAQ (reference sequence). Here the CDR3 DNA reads TGTGCCAGCAGTTTTATCCTGGTAGATGAAGCTTTCTTT. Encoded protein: CASSFILVDEAFF.

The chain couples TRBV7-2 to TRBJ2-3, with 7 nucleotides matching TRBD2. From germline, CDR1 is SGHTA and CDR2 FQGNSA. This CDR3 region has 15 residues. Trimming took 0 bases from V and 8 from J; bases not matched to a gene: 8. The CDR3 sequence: CASSLARTSSGTQYF. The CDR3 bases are TGTGCCAGCAGCTTAGCCCGGACTAGTTCGGGTACGCAGTATTTT.

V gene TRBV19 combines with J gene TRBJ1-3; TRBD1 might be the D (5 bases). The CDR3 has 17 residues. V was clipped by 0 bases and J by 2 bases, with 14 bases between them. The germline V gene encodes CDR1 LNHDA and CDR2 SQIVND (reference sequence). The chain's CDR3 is CASSIDGPRVPGNTIYF. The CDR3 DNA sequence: TGTGCCAGTAGTATAGATGGACCCAGGGTTCCTGGAAACACCATATATTTT.

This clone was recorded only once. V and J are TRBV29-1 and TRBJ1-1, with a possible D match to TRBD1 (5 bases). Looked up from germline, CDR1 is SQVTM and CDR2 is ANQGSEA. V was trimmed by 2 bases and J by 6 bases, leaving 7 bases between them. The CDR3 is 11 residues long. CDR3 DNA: TGCAGCGTTGAAAGGGGCTCTGAAGCTTTCTTT. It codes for CSVERGSEAFF.

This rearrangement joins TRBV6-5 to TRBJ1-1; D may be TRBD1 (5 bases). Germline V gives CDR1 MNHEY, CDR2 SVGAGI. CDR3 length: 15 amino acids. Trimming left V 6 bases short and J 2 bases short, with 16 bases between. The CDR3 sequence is CASRLNLWGNTEAFF. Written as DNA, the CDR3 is TGTGCCAGCAGACTAAACCTATGGGGCAACACTGAAGCTTTCTTT.

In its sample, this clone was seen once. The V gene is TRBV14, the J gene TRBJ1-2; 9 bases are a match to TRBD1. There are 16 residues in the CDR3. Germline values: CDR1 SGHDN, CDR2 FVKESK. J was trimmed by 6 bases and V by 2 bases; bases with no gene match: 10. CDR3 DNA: TGTGCCAGCAGCCAATTCGCCGGGACAGGGTACAATGGCTACACCTTC. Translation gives CASSQFAGTGYNGYTF.

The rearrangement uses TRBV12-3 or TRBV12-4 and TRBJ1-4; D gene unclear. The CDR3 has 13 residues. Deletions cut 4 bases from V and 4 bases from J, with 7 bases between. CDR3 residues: CASSSVLNEKLFF. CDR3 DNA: TGTGCCAGCAGTTCCGTACTTAATGAAAAACTGTTTTTT.

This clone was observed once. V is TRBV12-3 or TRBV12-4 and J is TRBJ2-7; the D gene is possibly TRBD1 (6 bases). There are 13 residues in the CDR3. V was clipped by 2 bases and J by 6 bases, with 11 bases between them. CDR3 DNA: TGTGCCAGCAGTTTAAGGGGGAAGGGCGAGCAGTACTTC. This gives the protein CASSLRGKGEQYF.

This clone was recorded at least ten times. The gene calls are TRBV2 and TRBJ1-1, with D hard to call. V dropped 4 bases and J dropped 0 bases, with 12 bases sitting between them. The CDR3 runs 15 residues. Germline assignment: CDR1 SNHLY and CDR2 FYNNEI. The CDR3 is CASSVRGGMNTEAFF. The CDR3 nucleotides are TGTGCCAGCAGTGTTAGAGGCGGGATGAACACTGAAGCTTTCTTT.

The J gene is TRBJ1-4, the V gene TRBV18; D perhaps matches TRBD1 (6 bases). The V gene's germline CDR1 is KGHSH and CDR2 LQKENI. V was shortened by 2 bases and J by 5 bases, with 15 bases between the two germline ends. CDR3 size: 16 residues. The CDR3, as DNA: TGTGCCAGCTCACCAATGAGGACAGATTTAAATGAAAAACTGTTTTTT. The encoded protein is CASSPMRTDLNEKLFF.

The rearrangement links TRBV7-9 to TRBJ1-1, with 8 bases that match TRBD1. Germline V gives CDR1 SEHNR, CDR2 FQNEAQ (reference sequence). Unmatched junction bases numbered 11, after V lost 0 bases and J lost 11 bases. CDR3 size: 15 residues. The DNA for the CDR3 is TGTGCCAGCAGCTTAGCGGGCTGGTCAGGGGGCGACGCTTTCTTT. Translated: CASSLAGWSGGDAFF.

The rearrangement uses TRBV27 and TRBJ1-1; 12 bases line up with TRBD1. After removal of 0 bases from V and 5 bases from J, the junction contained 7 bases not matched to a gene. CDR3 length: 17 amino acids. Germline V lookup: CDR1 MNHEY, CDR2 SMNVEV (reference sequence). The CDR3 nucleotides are TGTGCCAGCAGTTTATCAAGGGACAGGGGGCGATGGACTGAAGCTTTCTTT. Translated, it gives CASSLSRDRGRWTEAFF.